Listed here are 24 T cell receptor beta chains from one sample, sequenced in a study of blood T cell repertoires in COVID-19. Repertoires were generated with immunoSEQ multiplex PCR, while TCRdb's copy carries only in-frame clones and drops some. The table records more than 85,000 clones, around 86% of them present only once. Specimen: PBMCs or T cells enriched from blood (not recorded which). These receptors came from a woman aged 50 to 60 who had recovered from COVID-19.

The chain employs TRBV7-2 and TRBJ2-5; D perhaps matches TRBD1 (5 bases). Looked up from germline, CDR1 is SGHTA and CDR2 is FQGNSA. The CDR3 is made up of 17 amino acids. V was shortened by 1 base and J by 2 bases, with 17 bases between the two germline ends. CDR3 residues: CASSLDGLDRRQETQYF. CDR3 DNA sequence: TGTGCCAGCAGCTTAGACGGCCTCGACAGACGACAAGAGACCCAGTACTTC.

The chain recombines TRBV7-9 with TRBJ2-5, with D maybe TRBD2 (7 bases). This CDR3 is 14 amino acids long. Trimming pared 5 bases from V and 5 bases from J, leaving 15 bases between. The germline CDR1 and CDR2 sequences are SEHNR and FQNEAQ (reference sequence). The CDR3 spells CASSPGGRVETQYF. DNA for the CDR3: TGTGCCAGCAGCCCGGGGGGCAGGGTCGAGACCCAGTACTTC.

This chain joins TRBV27 and TRBJ1-2; 7 positions agree with TRBD1. The CDR3 is 16 residues long. Germline CDR1 and CDR2: MNHEY and SMNVEV (reference sequence). Germline trimming cut 0 bases from V and 4 bases from J; bases unmatched to any gene: 8. The CDR3 coding sequence is TGTGCCAGCAGTTTATCTCCTGGACAGGAGCCCTATGGCTACACCTTC. This encodes CASSLSPGQEPYGYTF.

The chain is built from TRBV28 and TRBJ2-2; 9 bases fit TRBD1. The CDR3 length is 16 residues. V lost 2 bases, J lost 3 bases, and 4 bases stayed unmatched. Germline V gives CDR1 MDHEN, CDR2 SYDVKM. The chain's CDR3 is CASSLTGGEDTGELFF. The DNA for the CDR3 is TGTGCCAGCAGTTTAACAGGGGGCGAGGACACCGGGGAGCTGTTTTTT. Looking up the rest from reference TRBV28 and TRBJ2-2 gives the full variable domain: DVKVTQSSRYLVKRTGEKVFLECVQDMDHENMFWYRQDPGLGLRLIYFSYDVKMKEKGDIPEGYSVSREKKERFSLILESASTNQTSMYLCASSLTGGEDTGELFFGEGSRLTVL.

V is TRBV28 and J is TRBJ1-5; TRBD1 agrees at 7 bases. This CDR3 region has 16 residues. V trimming: 7 bases; J trimming: 10 bases; junction bases outside the gene matches: 19. In germline, CDR1 is MDHEN, CDR2 SYDVKM. This CDR3 reads CASNQGDVARIGPQHF. CDR3 sequence (DNA): TGTGCCAGCAACCAGGGGGACGTAGCCCGCATCGGCCCCCAGCATTTT.

V and J are TRBV10-2 and TRBJ2-7; 9 nucleotides line up with TRBD1. Germline V gene lookup returns CDR1 WSHSY and CDR2 SAAADI. The CDR3 is made up of 14 amino acids. V was pared by 8 bases and J by 6 bases, with 11 bases of the junction left unmatched. CDR3 nucleotides: TGCGCCAGCCGGGGACAGGGTCTGTCGGGCGAGCAGTACTTC. Translating it yields CASRGQGLSGEQYF.

This clone was counted between two and nine times. The genes are TRBV2 and TRBJ2-1; TRBD2 might be the D (6 bases). CDR3 length equals 13 residues. Germline CDR1 is SNHLY and CDR2 is FYNNEI. Trimming shortened V by 6 bases and J by 8 bases, and 14 bases separated the two germline ends. The CDR3 here is CASSEEGPDEQFF. The CDR3 nucleotides read TGTGCCAGCAGCGAGGAGGGACCGGATGAGCAGTTCTTC.

The chain combines TRBV9 with TRBJ2-5; 12 positions agree with TRBD2. The V and J ends lost 0 bases and 5 bases, in that order; junction bases with no gene match: 5. This CDR3 region has 16 residues. Per the germline V gene, CDR1 is SGDLS and CDR2 is YYNGEE. The chain's CDR3 is CASSVGPSGGEETQYF. In nucleotides, the CDR3 is TGTGCCAGCAGCGTAGGTCCTAGCGGGGGGGAGGAGACCCAGTACTTC.

This chain uses TRBV20-1 with TRBJ1-5; TRBD1 is a possible D gene (5 bases). The CDR3 is 14 residues long. Germline V gives CDR1 DFQATT, CDR2 SNEGSKA (reference sequence). V lost 3 bases and J 3 bases, leaving 12 bases between the germline ends. CDR3 nucleotides: TGCAGTGCTAGTTTAACAGGTTTCAATCAGCCCCAGCATTTT. Its protein is CSASLTGFNQPQHF.

The chain joins TRBV9 to TRBJ2-5; the D gene is possibly TRBD1 (5 bases). The germline V gene has CDR1 SGDLS and CDR2 YYNGEE. Trimming left V 0 bases short and J 3 bases short, with 9 bases between. There are 14 residues in the CDR3. CDR3 sequence: CASSVGTKEETQYF. The CDR3 DNA is TGTGCCAGCAGCGTAGGGACAAAGGAAGAGACCCAGTACTTC.

Here the CDR3 reads CASSLVGPSTDTQYF. CDR3 nucleotides: TGTGCCAGCAGCTTAGTGGGGCCAAGCACAGATACGCAGTATTTT. This chain uses TRBV11-2 with TRBJ2-3; possible D gene TRBD1, 5 bases. Trimming pared 1 base from V and 0 bases from J, leaving 8 bases between. Germline V lookup: CDR1 SGHAT, CDR2 FQNNGV. The CDR3 is 15 amino acids.

Only a few counts were recorded for this clone. The chain combines TRBV11-2 with TRBJ1-2, with 11 bases fitting TRBD1. Germline CDR1 and CDR2: SGHAT and FQNNGV. This CDR3 is 14 amino acids long. Trimming removed 6 bases from V and 3 bases from J; junction bases left unmatched: 3. CDR3 amino acids: CASRPGQGDYGYTF. Here the CDR3 DNA reads TGTGCCAGCAGACCGGGACAGGGGGACTATGGCTACACCTTC.

The chain uses TRBV5-1 and TRBJ2-1; D is unresolved. V was shortened by 3 bases and J by 4 bases, with 20 bases between the two germline ends. Germline values: CDR1 SGHRS, CDR2 YFSETQ. This CDR3 contains 17 residues. As DNA, the CDR3 is TGCGCCAGCAGCTCCCTCTGGGCGCCAGGTAATTACAATGAGCAGTTCTTC. It specifies CASSSLWAPGNYNEQFF. Combining the CDR3 with reference TRBV5-1 and TRBJ2-1 gives the whole variable domain KAGVTQTPRYLIKTRGQQVTLSCSPISGHRSVSWYQQTPGQGLQFLFEYFSETQRNKGNFPGRFSGRQFSNSRSEMNVSTLELGDSALYLCASSSLWAPGNYNEQFFGPGTRLTVL.

The rearrangement joins TRBV5-1 to TRBJ1-4; TRBD1 matches 11 bases. V lost 4 bases to trimming and J lost 7 bases; unmatched junction nucleotides: 9. From germline, CDR1 is SGHRS and CDR2 YFSETQ. This CDR3 is 16 amino acids long. CDR3: CASSPGTGGQSEKLFF. The DNA for the CDR3 is TGCGCCAGCAGCCCCGGGACAGGGGGTCAGAGTGAAAAACTGTTTTTT.

The chain couples TRBV2 to TRBJ1-1, with 10 nucleotides matching TRBD1. J lost 8 bases, V lost 3 bases, and 6 bases had no gene match. In germline, CDR1 is SNHLY, CDR2 FYNNEI. CDR3 length: 14 amino acids. The CDR3 DNA follows: TGTGCCAGCAGTGACGGGACAGGGGATTTAGAAGCTTTCTTT. This translates into CASSDGTGDLEAFF.

This clone was seen more than once but under ten times. The chain recombines TRBV10-3 with TRBJ2-2; 7 bases map to TRBD2. The germline V gene has CDR1 ENHRY and CDR2 SYGVKD. The J segment lost 6 bases and the V segment lost 6 bases, leaving 7 bases of the junction unmatched. The CDR3 totals 14 residues. Here the CDR3 reads CAIRSLASAGELFF. CDR3 sequence (DNA): TGTGCCATCAGATCACTAGCGTCGGCCGGGGAGCTGTTTTTT.

V is TRBV2 and J is TRBJ1-1, with a possible D match to TRBD1 (6 bases). This CDR3 contains 16 residues. Germline CDR1 SNHLY, CDR2 FYNNEI. V lost 1 base to trimming and J lost 4 bases, with 16 bases between them. In DNA form, the CDR3 reads TGTGCCAGCAGTGAAGGTCAGGGGCCGGTTGGCACTGAAGCTTTCTTT. It encodes CASSEGQGPVGTEAFF. Full variable domain (missing parts from reference TRBV2 and TRBJ1-1): EPEVTQTPSHQVTQMGQEVILRCVPISNHLYFYWYRQILGQKVEFLVSFYNNEISEKSEIFDDQFSVERPDGSNFTLKIRSTKLEDSAMYFCASSEGQGPVGTEAFFGQGTRLTVV.

The chain carries TRBV20-1 and TRBJ2-7; no clear D gene. V lost 3 bases and J 4 bases, leaving 10 bases between the germline ends. Germline values: CDR1 DFQATT, CDR2 SNEGSKA (reference sequence). This CDR3 is 12 amino acids long. The CDR3 DNA reads as TGCAGTGCTAGTGACTCTATTTACGAGCAGTACTTC. Amino acids: CSASDSIYEQYF.

V gene TRBV27 combines with J gene TRBJ2-5; 9 bases map to TRBD2. The CDR3 is made up of 15 amino acids. Germline V lookup: CDR1 MNHEY, CDR2 SMNVEV (reference sequence). Unmatched junction bases numbered 11, after V lost 3 bases and J lost 9 bases. DNA of the CDR3: TGTGCCAGCAGTTTCCTAGCGGGGAGCCGGGGGGCCCAGTACTTC. Residues: CASSFLAGSRGAQYF.

The chain couples TRBV6-1 to TRBJ1-1; 8 bases line up with TRBD1. The CDR3 length is 15 residues. The J segment lost 3 bases and the V segment lost 3 bases, leaving 6 bases of the junction unmatched. From germline, CDR1 is MNHNS and CDR2 SASEGT. Here the CDR3 DNA reads TGTGCCAGCAGTGAGAGGACAGGGCGTGACACTGAAGCTTTCTTT. This encodes CASSERTGRDTEAFF.

The chain joins TRBV5-5 to TRBJ1-6, with D possibly being TRBD1 (5 bases). Trimming stripped 2 bases from V and 8 bases from J, with 17 bases between. CDR3 length equals 16 residues. Germline values: CDR1 SGHKS, CDR2 YYEKEE (reference sequence). The CDR3 region has the DNA TGTGCCAGCAGCTTTTCCAGGGACTATCTCGATTCACCCCTCCACTTT. Protein product: CASSFSRDYLDSPLHF.

The chain links TRBV9 to TRBJ2-5, with 8 bases matching TRBD1. With V trimmed by 4 bases and J by 5 bases, 7 bases remained unmatched. The CDR3 sequence is 14 residues long. The V gene's germline CDR1 is SGDLS and CDR2 YYNGEE. CDR3 sequence (DNA): TGTGCCAGCAGCCGGACAGGGAAGGGGGAGACCCAGTACTTC. Amino acids: CASSRTGKGETQYF.

The rearrangement links TRBV28 to TRBJ2-1; TRBD1 aligns across 10 bases. Germline trimming cut 6 bases from V and 3 bases from J; bases unmatched to any gene: 5. There are 15 residues in the CDR3. Germline V gene data show CDR1 as MDHEN and CDR2 as SYDVKM. The CDR3 DNA reads TGTGCCAGCAGAAAGGACAGGGGGTACTACAATGAGCAGTTCTTC. The encoded protein is CASRKDRGYYNEQFF.

The J gene is TRBJ2-5, the V gene TRBV18; 9 bases are a match to TRBD2. This CDR3 comprises 15 residues. V trimming: 3 bases; J trimming: 5 bases; junction bases outside the gene matches: 7. Germline CDR1 is KGHSH and CDR2 is LQKENI. The CDR3 region is CASSPGLAAQETQYF. In DNA, the CDR3 is TGTGCCAGCTCACCGGGACTAGCAGCGCAGGAGACCCAGTACTTC.